The subject of this entry is one T cell receptor beta chain. This CDR3 has 15 residues. V gave up 6 bases and J gave up 1 base; unmatched junction bases: 4. Germline values: CDR1 MDHEN, CDR2 SYDVKM. This entry is derived from a study of blood T cell repertoires in COVID-19. Study-wide background: Sources were T cells, B-cell-depleted T cells, or PBMCs; the material itself was cDNA or gDNA.

Using immunoSEQ multiplex PCR, the repertoire was profiled, and TCRdb retains in-frame clones only, with some absent. The table has 65,000 to 85,000 clones, 80% to 90% seen once. The chain links TRBV28 to TRBJ2-1; 9 bases agree with TRBD2. The sample comprised peripheral blood. This sequence originates from a man aged 45-65 years with active COVID-19. The CDR3 is CASSLTSGSYNEQFF. CDR3 DNA: TGTGCCAGCAGCCTGACTAGCGGATCCTACAATGAGCAGTTCTTC.